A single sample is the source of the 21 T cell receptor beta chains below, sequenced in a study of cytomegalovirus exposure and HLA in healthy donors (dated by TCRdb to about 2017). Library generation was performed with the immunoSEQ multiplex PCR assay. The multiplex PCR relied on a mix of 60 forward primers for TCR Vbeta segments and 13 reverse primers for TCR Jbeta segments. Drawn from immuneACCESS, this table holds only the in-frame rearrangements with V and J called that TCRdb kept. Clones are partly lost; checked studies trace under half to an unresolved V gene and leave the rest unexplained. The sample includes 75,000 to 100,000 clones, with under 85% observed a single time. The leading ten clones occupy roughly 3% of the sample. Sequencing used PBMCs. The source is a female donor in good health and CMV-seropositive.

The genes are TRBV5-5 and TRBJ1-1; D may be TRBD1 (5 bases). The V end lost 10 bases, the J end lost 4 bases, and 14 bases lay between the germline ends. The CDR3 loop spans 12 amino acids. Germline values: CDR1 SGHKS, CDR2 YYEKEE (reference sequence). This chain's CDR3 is CASEGLRTEAFF. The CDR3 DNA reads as TGTGCCTCGGAGGGGTTGCGCACTGAAGCTTTCTTT.

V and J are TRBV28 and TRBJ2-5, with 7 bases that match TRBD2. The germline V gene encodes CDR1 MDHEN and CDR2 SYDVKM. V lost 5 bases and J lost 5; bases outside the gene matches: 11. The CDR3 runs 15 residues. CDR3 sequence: CASSQLPREGETQYF. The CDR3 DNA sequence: TGTGCCAGCAGTCAACTCCCCAGGGAGGGCGAGACCCAGTACTTC.

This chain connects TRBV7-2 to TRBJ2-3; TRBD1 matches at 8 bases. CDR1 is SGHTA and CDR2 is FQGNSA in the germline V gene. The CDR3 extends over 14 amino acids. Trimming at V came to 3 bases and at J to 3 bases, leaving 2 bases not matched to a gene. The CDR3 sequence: CASSFDRGTDTQYF. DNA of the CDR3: TGTGCCAGCAGCTTCGACAGGGGTACAGATACGCAGTATTTT.

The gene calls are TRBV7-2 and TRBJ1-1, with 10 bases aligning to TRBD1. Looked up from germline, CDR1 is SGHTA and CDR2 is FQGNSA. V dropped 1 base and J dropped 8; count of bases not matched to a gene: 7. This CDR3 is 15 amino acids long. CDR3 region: CASSLGLGQGSEAFF. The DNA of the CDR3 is TGTGCCAGCAGCTTAGGTCTGGGACAGGGGTCCGAAGCTTTCTTT.

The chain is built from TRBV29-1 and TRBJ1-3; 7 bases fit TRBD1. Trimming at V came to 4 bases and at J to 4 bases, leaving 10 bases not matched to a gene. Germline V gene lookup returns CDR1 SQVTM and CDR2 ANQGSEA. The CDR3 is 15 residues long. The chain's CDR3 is CSVVGVQGEGNTIYF. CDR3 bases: TGCAGCGTTGTTGGGGTCCAGGGGGAGGGAAACACCATATATTTT.

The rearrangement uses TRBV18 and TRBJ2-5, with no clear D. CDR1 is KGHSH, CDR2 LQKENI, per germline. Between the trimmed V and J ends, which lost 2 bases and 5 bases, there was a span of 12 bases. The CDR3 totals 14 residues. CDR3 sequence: CASSPLAEAETQYF. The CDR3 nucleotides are TGTGCCAGCTCACCATTAGCCGAGGCTGAGACCCAGTACTTC.

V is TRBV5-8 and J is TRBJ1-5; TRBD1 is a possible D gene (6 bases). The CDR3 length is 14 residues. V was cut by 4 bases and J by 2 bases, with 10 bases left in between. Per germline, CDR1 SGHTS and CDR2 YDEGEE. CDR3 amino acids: CASSGGAGNQPQHF. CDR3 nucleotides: TGTGCCAGCAGCGGGGGGGCCGGCAATCAGCCCCAGCATTTT.

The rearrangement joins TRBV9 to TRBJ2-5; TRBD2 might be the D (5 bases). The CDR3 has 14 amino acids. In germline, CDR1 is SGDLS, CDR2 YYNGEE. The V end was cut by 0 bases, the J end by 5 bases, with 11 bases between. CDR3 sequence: CASSVAILAETQYF. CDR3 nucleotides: TGTGCCAGCAGCGTAGCTATCCTAGCTGAGACCCAGTACTTC. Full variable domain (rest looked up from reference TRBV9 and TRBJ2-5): DSGVTQTPKHLITATGQRVTLRCSPRSGDLSVYWYQQSLDQGLQFLIQYYNGEERAKGNILERFSAQQFPDLHSELNLSSLELGDSALYFCASSVAILAETQYFGPGTRLLVL.

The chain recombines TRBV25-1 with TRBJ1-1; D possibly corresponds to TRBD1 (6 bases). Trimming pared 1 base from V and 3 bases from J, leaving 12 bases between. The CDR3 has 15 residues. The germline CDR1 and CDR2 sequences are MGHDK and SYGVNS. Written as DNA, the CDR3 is TGTGCCAGCAGTGAATTGTGGGGGCGCGACACTGAAGCTTTCTTT. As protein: CASSELWGRDTEAFF.

CDR3 bases: TGTGCCTGGAGTGCCAGGGGAAGCCCTGGAAACACCATATATTTT. It is translated as CAWSARGSPGNTIYF. This chain uses TRBV30 with TRBJ1-3, with D tentatively TRBD1 (6 bases). The V and J ends lost 1 base and 2 bases respectively, with 12 bases between them. The germline CDR1 and CDR2 sequences are GTSNPN and SVGIG (reference sequence). The CDR3 is 15 residues long.

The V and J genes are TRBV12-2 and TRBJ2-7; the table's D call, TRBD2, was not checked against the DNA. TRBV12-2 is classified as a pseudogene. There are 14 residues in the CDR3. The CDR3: CASRSPDWTYEQYF. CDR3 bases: TGTGCAAGTCGCTCCCCGGACTGGACCTACGAGCAGTACTTC.

The CDR3 DNA is TGTGCCAGCAGCTTCAGGGGCATCGTCTATGGCTACACCTTC. Protein: CASSFRGIVYGYTF. V gene TRBV7-2 combines with J gene TRBJ1-2; a possible D gene is TRBD1 (6 bases). This CDR3 has 14 amino acids. Trimming stripped 3 bases from V and 4 bases from J, with 12 bases between. Germline V gives CDR1 SGHTA, CDR2 FQGNSA. Supplemented by reference TRBV7-2 and TRBJ1-2, the full variable domain reads GAGVSQSPSNKVTEKGKDVELRCDPISGHTALYWYRQSLGQGLEFLIYFQGNSAPDKSGLPSDRFSAERTGGSVSTLTIQRTQQEDSAVYLCASSFRGIVYGYTFGSGTRLTVV.

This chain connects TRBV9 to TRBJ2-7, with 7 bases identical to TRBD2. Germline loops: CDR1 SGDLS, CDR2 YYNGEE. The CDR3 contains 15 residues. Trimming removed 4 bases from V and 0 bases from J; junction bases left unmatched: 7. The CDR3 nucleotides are TGTGCCAGCAGCATTACTCCTAGCGGCTCCTACGAGCAGTACTTC. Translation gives CASSITPSGSYEQYF.

The DNA for the CDR3 is TGTGCCAGCAGCTTATTAGCCGGGACAGACTATGGCTACACCTTC. As protein: CASSLLAGTDYGYTF. This chain connects TRBV11-2 to TRBJ1-2; 7 bases are a match to TRBD1. CDR1 is SGHAT, CDR2 FQNNGV, per germline. CDR3 length equals 15 residues. Losses at the gene ends were 2 bases for V and 3 bases for J; bases not matched to a gene: 6.

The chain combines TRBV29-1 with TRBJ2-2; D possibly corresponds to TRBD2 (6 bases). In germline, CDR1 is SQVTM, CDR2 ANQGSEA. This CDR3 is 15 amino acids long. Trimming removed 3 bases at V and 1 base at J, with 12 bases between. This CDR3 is CSVDGGWWNTGELFF. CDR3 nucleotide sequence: TGCAGCGTTGATGGAGGGTGGTGGAACACCGGGGAGCTGTTTTTT.

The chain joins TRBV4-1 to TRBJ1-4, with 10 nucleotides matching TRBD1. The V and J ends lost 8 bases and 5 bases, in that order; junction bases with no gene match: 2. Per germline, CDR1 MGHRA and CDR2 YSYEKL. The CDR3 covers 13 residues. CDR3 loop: CASRDRGNEKLFF. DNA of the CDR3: TGCGCCAGCCGGGACAGGGGAAATGAAAAACTGTTTTTT.

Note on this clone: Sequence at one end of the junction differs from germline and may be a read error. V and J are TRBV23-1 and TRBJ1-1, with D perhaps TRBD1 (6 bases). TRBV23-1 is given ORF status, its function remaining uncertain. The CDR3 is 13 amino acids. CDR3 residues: CASSWGLNTEAFF. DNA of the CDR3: TGCGCCAGCAGCTGGGGGCTGAATACTGAAGCTTTCTTT.

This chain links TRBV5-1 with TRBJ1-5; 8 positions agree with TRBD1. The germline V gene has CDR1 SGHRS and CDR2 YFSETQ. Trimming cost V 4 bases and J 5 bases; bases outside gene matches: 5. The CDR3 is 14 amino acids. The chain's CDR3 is CASSPDRGDQPQHF. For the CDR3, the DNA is TGCGCCAGCAGCCCCGACAGGGGAGATCAGCCCCAGCATTTT. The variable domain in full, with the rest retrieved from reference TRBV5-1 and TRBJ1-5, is KAGVTQTPRYLIKTRGQQVTLSCSPISGHRSVSWYQQTPGQGLQFLFEYFSETQRNKGNFPGRFSGRQFSNSRSEMNVSTLELGDSALYLCASSPDRGDQPQHFGDGTRLSIL.

CDR3 bases: TGTGCCAGCGCTACCCCGTTTGACCGGGACAGATCTAGCACAGATACGCAGTATTTT. Its protein product is CASATPFDRDRSSTDTQYF. This chain joins TRBV19 and TRBJ2-3; 7 nucleotides match TRBD1. The CDR3 length is 19 residues. Germline trimming cut 9 bases from V and 0 bases from J; bases unmatched to any gene: 21. The germline V gene has CDR1 LNHDA and CDR2 SQIVND (reference sequence).

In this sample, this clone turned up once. CDR3 loop: CAINQGGSTDTQYF. DNA of the CDR3: TGTGCCATCAACCAGGGGGGATCCACAGATACGCAGTATTTT. J is TRBJ2-3 and V is TRBV10-3; D perhaps matches TRBD1 (7 bases). This CDR3 contains 14 residues. The germline V gene encodes CDR1 ENHRY and CDR2 SYGVKD. Trimming took 7 bases from V and 2 from J, leaving 13 bases between them.

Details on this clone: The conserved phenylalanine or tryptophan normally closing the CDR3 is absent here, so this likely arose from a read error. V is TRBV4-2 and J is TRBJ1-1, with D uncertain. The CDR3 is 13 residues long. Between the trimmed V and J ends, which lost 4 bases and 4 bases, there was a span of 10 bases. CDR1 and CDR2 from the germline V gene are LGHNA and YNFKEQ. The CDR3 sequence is CASSPPRGTEAFV. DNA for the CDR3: TGTGCCAGCAGCCCGCCTAGAGGCACTGAAGCTTTCGTT.